This TCR beta chain came from a study of cytomegalovirus exposure and HLA in healthy donors. Assay used: immunoSEQ multiplex PCR; TCRdb lists only in-frame clones, some missing. The table includes tens of thousands of clones, roughly 90% detected once. CDR1 is MNHEY, CDR2 SMNVEV, per germline (reference sequence). V lost 6 bases and J lost 3, with 15 bases in between. The CDR3 runs 14 residues. The origin of this receptor is a woman aged 18-30 years in good health and CMV-seropositive. Sequenced sample: PBMCs. The rearrangement uses TRBV27 and TRBJ2-7; perhaps TRBD2 as D (6 bases). The CDR3 is CASRKDGGFYEQYF. CDR3 nucleotide sequence: TGTGCCAGCAGAAAAGACGGAGGGTTCTACGAGCAGTACTTC.